What follows are 4 T cell receptor beta chains derived from one specimen sequenced in a study of shared clonotypes between healthy human individuals. Clones were read by immunoSEQ multiplex PCR, and TCRdb kept only the in-frame ones, dropping some. The sample consists of approximately 2.5 million clones, over 85% of them appearing once. The material sequenced was naive CD4+ T cells from PBMCs. The subset is: CD45RA+ positively selected. The receptor source for this set is a man between 18 and 35 years old in good health. Some clones in this sample may be carry-over from other donors' samples.

V is TRBV27 and J is TRBJ2-1, with D possibly called TRBD1 or TRBD2 (5 bases each). The germline V gene encodes CDR1 MNHEY and CDR2 SMNVEV (reference sequence). The V end was cut by 2 bases, the J end by 0 bases, with 8 bases between. This CDR3 has 15 residues. In DNA form, the CDR3 reads TGTGCCAGCAGTTTAGCAGGGAGCTCCTACAATGAGCAGTTCTTC. Protein: CASSLAGSSYNEQFF.

The chain couples TRBV5-1 to TRBJ2-2, with 7 positions matching TRBD2. CDR1 and CDR2 (germline): SGHRS, YFSETQ. V was pared by 3 bases and J by 3 bases, with 5 bases of the junction left unmatched. The length of the CDR3 is 15 residues. CDR3 sequence (DNA): TGCGCCAGCAGCTATCCTAGCGGAGACACCGGGGAGCTGTTTTTT. Protein product: CASSYPSGDTGELFF.

Points on this clone: Other nucleotide sequences in the sample specify the same CDR3. This chain connects TRBV28 to TRBJ1-1; 9 bases fit TRBD1. In germline, CDR1 is MDHEN, CDR2 SYDVKM. Trimming took 5 bases from V and 2 from J; bases not matched to a gene: 6. The CDR3 sequence is 15 residues long. The CDR3 DNA is TGTGCCAGCAGTGTCCCGGGACAGGGCAACACTGAAGCTTTCTTT. Amino acid sequence: CASSVPGQGNTEAFF.

The chain has TRBV9 and TRBJ1-2; TRBD1 might be the D (5 bases). V was shortened by 3 bases and J by 8 bases, with 11 bases between the two germline ends. Germline CDR1 is SGDLS and CDR2 is YYNGEE. The CDR3 totals 12 residues. The CDR3 sequence is CASSEPGGGYTF. For the CDR3, the DNA is TGTGCCAGCAGCGAGCCCGGGGGAGGCTACACCTTC.